This TCR beta chain derives from a study of shared clonotypes between healthy human individuals. Naive CD8 cells, CD45RO-negative and positively selected for CCR7, excluded terminally differentiated effector memory CD45RA+ cells. TCRdb's copy holds only in-frame clones and misses some; the assay was immunoSEQ multiplex PCR. Among about 1,900,000 clones listed, about 94% were seen once. The J segment lost 2 bases and the V segment lost 4 bases, leaving 15 bases of the junction unmatched. CDR1 and CDR2 (germline): SGDLS, YYNGEE. This CDR3 comprises 19 residues. This clonotype was obtained from a man in his late teens or twenties in good health. The sequencing sample was made of naive CD8+ T cells sorted from blood. The chain has TRBV9 and TRBJ1-2; 12 nucleotides line up with TRBD1. The CDR3 DNA reads as TGTGCCAGCAGCCACAGCTCAGGGACAGGGGGCACGTGGAACTATGGCTACACCTTC. Its translation: CASSHSSGTGGTWNYGYTF.